This T cell receptor (beta chain) was recovered during a study of T cells in Graves' hyperthyroidism and ophthalmopathy. TCR beta CDR3 regions were amplified from RNA transcripts. The HTBI set primed first-round TCR CDR3 RT-PCR. TCRdb re-called the multiplex PCR reads through MiXCR, storing one row per CDR3 protein. There are approximately 640,000 distinct CDR3 sequences in the sample; 15% to 20% occur only once, and roughly a sixth lies in the top ten. These patients, aged 18 to 65, had recently diagnosed hyperthyroidism lasting under 2 months. This clonotype has at least ten counts. The specimen was blood. The source is a man between 50 and 59 years old with Graves' hyperthyroidism.

The CDR3 region has the DNA TGTGCCTGGAGTTCCACCCGACAGTCGAGCTACACCTTC. Translation: CAWSSTRQSSYTF. The rearrangement uses TRBV30 and TRBJ1-2, with D possibly being TRBD1 (5 bases). The CDR3 has 13 residues. Per germline, CDR1 GTSNPN and CDR2 SVGIG (reference sequence). The germline V and J ends were trimmed by 2 bases and 9 bases, with 16 bases remaining between them.